Below are 22 T cell receptor beta chains sequenced from a single sample in a study of T cells in Graves' hyperthyroidism and ophthalmopathy. Amplification of TCR beta CDR3 regions was performed using RNA transcripts as template. With the HTBI primer set, the TCR CDR3 went through a first round of RT-PCR. TCRdb redid the calling of the multiplex PCR reads with MiXCR, one entry per CDR3 protein. Seen here are approximately 740,000 distinct CDR3 sequences, 12% to 15% observed once, and the top ten hold more than 8.5%. Input material: blood. The receptors shown here come from a woman between 18 and 29 years old with Graves' hyperthyroidism.

This clonotype showed up many times. The V call is TRBV5-1, the J call TRBJ2-7, with 13 bases aligning to TRBD2. CDR1 is SGHRS and CDR2 is YFSETQ in the germline V gene. J gave up 5 bases and V 2 bases, and 7 bases lay outside the gene matches. The CDR3 extends over 16 amino acids. The CDR3 DNA reads TGCGCCAGCAGCTTAGGGGGACTAGCGGGAATCGACGAGCAGTACTTC. Amino acids: CASSLGGLAGIDEQYF.

To note about this clonotype: One junction end does not reproduce the germline sequence, and a read error may be involved. The chain employs TRBV28 and TRBJ2-1; D may be TRBD2 (5 bases). Germline CDR1 and CDR2: MDHEN and SYDVKM. CDR3 length equals 12 residues. Here the CDR3 reads CAGSLGLNEQFF. CDR3 nucleotides: TGTGCCGGCAGTCTTGGACTGAATGAGCAGTTCTTC.

V and J are TRBV4-3 and TRBJ1-2, with D unresolved. The CDR3 has 16 amino acids. Per the germline V gene, CDR1 is LGHNA and CDR2 is YSLEER. Trimming removed 0 bases at V and 4 bases at J, with 15 bases between. The CDR3 DNA reads as TGCGCCAGCAGCCAAGATCGAGGAGGGCCGTCCTATGGCTACACCTTC. This sequence encodes CASSQDRGGPSYGYTF.

This clonotype was observed a few times. The chain couples TRBV6-1 to TRBJ1-1; D possibly corresponds to TRBD1 (5 bases). Trimming left V 6 bases short and J 1 base short, with 15 bases between. The CDR3 consists of 15 residues. CDR1 and CDR2 from the germline V gene are MNHNS and SASEGT. In nucleotides, the CDR3 is TGTGCCAGCAGCCGAACGATAGGGACGAACACTGAAGCTTTCTTT. Its translation: CASSRTIGTNTEAFF.

This clonotype was detected only a few times. The chain has TRBV30 and TRBJ2-6, with D tentatively TRBD2 (5 bases). The CDR3 contains 19 residues. Trimming took off 2 bases at V and 5 bases at J, with 25 bases between the two ends. Germline V gene sequence: CDR1 GTSNPN, CDR2 SVGIG (reference sequence). CDR3 bases: TGTGCCTGGAGTAAAGAGGGAGTGGTGGGAACCTCCCGGGCCAACGTCCTGACTTTC. Protein: CAWSKEGVVGTSRANVLTF.

This clonotype was seen repeatedly, ten times or more. V gene TRBV20-1 combines with J gene TRBJ1-2; D is unclear. Looked up from germline, CDR1 is DFQATT and CDR2 is SNEGSKA (reference sequence). The V gene lost 6 bases and the J gene lost 3 bases, with 17 bases spanning the gap. This CDR3 spans 14 amino acids. In nucleotides, the CDR3 is TGCAGTGCCTATAGCCCGGGTGCATACTATGGCTACACCTTC. Translated, it gives CSAYSPGAYYGYTF.

This clonotype was picked up many times. The rearrangement joins TRBV3-1 to TRBJ2-2, with 9 positions matching TRBD1. Germline CDR1 and CDR2: LGHDT and YNNKEL (reference sequence). The CDR3 contains 17 residues. The V and J ends lost 7 bases and 6 bases, in that order; junction bases with no gene match: 15. The CDR3 DNA follows: TGTGCCAGCACCCTAATGGGAGGTACAGGGGGCGCCGGGGAGCTGTTTTTT. Translating it yields CASTLMGGTGGAGELFF.

The sample holds many counts of this clonotype. This chain uses TRBV20-1 with TRBJ1-5; no clear D. The CDR3 length is 16 residues. The V end lost 1 base, the J end lost 4 bases, and 17 bases lay between the germline ends. CDR1 is DFQATT and CDR2 is SNEGSKA in the germline V gene (reference sequence). This CDR3 reads CSARVGTTLPNQPQHF. CDR3 bases: TGCAGTGCTAGAGTGGGAACAACGCTCCCAAATCAGCCCCAGCATTTT.

Many counts were recorded for this clonotype. V gene TRBV27 combines with J gene TRBJ1-1, with unresolved D. Trimming left V 3 bases short and J 5 bases short, with 19 bases between. The CDR3 is 16 residues long. Germline CDR1 MNHEY, CDR2 SMNVEV (reference sequence). This CDR3 is CASSLGSPSPVTEAFF. CDR3 nucleotides: TGTGCCAGCAGTTTGGGCTCCCCCAGTCCTGTTACTGAAGCTTTCTTT.

This clonotype showed up many times. The rearrangement uses TRBV7-2 and TRBJ2-7; tentatively, D is TRBD1 or TRBD2 (5 bases each). From germline, CDR1 is SGHTA and CDR2 FQGNSA. CDR3 size: 12 residues. V was shortened by 1 base and J by 6 bases, with 7 bases between the two germline ends. The CDR3 nucleotides read TGTGCCAGCAGCTTAGTTGGGACCGAGCAGTACTTC. It is translated as CASSLVGTEQYF.

This chain links TRBV19 with TRBJ1-5, with D unclear. Trimming removed 4 bases from V and 3 bases from J, with 10 bases in between. There are 14 residues in the CDR3. Germline lookup yields CDR1 LNHDA and CDR2 SQIVND (reference sequence). CDR3 residues: CASSRSGNNQPQHF. The CDR3 DNA sequence: TGTGCCAGTAGTAGATCAGGTAACAATCAGCCCCAGCATTTT. The full variable domain, its missing parts supplied by reference TRBV19 and TRBJ1-5, is DGGITQSPKYLFRKEGQNVTLSCEQNLNHDAMYWYRQDPGQGLRLIYYSQIVNDFQKGDIAEGYSVSREKKESFPLTVTSAQKNPTAFYLCASSRSGNNQPQHFGDGTRLSIL.

The CDR3 region is CAISEDGTSNQPQHF. The CDR3 nucleotides read TGTGCCATCAGTGAGGATGGGACTTCTAATCAGCCCCAGCATTTT. V gene TRBV10-3 combines with J gene TRBJ1-5, with D maybe TRBD1 (5 bases). This CDR3 comprises 15 residues. From germline, CDR1 is ENHRY and CDR2 SYGVKD. V was clipped by 2 bases and J by 4 bases, with 12 bases between them.

Notes on this clonotype: This may come from a read error, since a much larger clone is one base off. The chain combines TRBV6-1 with TRBJ1-1; 7 nucleotides agree with TRBD1. Germline V lookup: CDR1 MNHNS, CDR2 SASEGT. This CDR3 has 13 residues. CDR3 sequence: CASREQGSAEALF. The CDR3 DNA sequence: TGTGCCAGCAGGGAACAGGGGAGCGCTGAAGCTCTCTTT.

The rearrangement links TRBV3-1 to TRBJ1-2, with unresolved D. From germline, CDR1 is LGHDT and CDR2 YNNKEL (reference sequence). The CDR3 sequence is 14 residues long. Trimming removed 0 bases at V and 5 bases at J, with 10 bases between. CDR3 in DNA: TGTGCCAGCAGCCAAGATACGGATTATTATGGCTACACCTTC. Amino acids: CASSQDTDYYGYTF.

This clonotype has more than one count but fewer than ten. V is TRBV7-9 and J is TRBJ2-5; no clear D. The V end lost 0 bases, the J end lost 3 bases, and 11 bases lay between the germline ends. Germline V gene sequence: CDR1 SEHNR, CDR2 FQNEAQ (reference sequence). This CDR3 has 15 residues. CDR3 in DNA: TGTGCCAGCAGCTTAGCGATAAGGTTGGAAGAGACCCAGTACTTC. It yields the protein CASSLAIRLEETQYF.

There are many counts of this clonotype. The J gene is TRBJ1-3, the V gene TRBV7-8; weak D call: TRBD1 (5 bases). The ends were cut back, 5 bases at V and 0 bases at J, with 11 bases in the middle. The CDR3 contains 15 residues. The germline gives CDR1 SGHVS, CDR2 FQNEAQ. As DNA, the CDR3 is TGTGCCAGCAGCCCTGGACACTTCTCTGGAAACACCATATATTTT. Protein sequence: CASSPGHFSGNTIYF. The whole variable domain, filled in from reference TRBV7-8 and TRBJ1-3, reads GAGVSQSPRYKVAKRGQDVALRCDPISGHVSLFWYQQALGQGPEFLTYFQNEAQLDKSGLPSDRFFAERPEGSVSTLKIQRTQQEDSAVYLCASSPGHFSGNTIYFGEGSWLTVV.

On this clonotype itself: Compared with germline, one end of the junction differs, possibly owing to a read error. The rearrangement links TRBV6-1 to TRBJ2-6; D is perhaps TRBD1 (5 bases). This CDR3 is built from 16 residues. The germline V gene has CDR1 MNHNS and CDR2 SASEGT. CDR3 loop: CASSLKGKSGANALTF. The CDR3 DNA sequence: TGTGCCAGCAGTCTAAAGGGGAAATCTGGGGCCAACGCCCTGACTTTC.

This clonotype was detected many times. J is TRBJ2-1 and V is TRBV5-8; 9 nucleotides agree with TRBD2. V dropped 0 bases and J dropped 3; count of bases not matched to a gene: 10. Germline V CDR1 and CDR2: SGHTS, YDEGEE. This CDR3 comprises 18 residues. DNA of the CDR3: TGTGCCAGCAGCTTGGAAGCGCTAGCGGGGACCAACTACAATGAGCAGTTCTTC. It yields the protein CASSLEALAGTNYNEQFF.

This clonotype was seen at least ten times. The chain recombines TRBV3-1 with TRBJ2-2, with D unclear. This CDR3 contains 14 residues. Trimming removed 6 bases from V and 8 bases from J, with 16 bases in between. The germline V gene has CDR1 LGHDT and CDR2 YNNKEL (reference sequence). CDR3 sequence (DNA): TGTGCCAGCAGGCCCACTACCTCCATGGGGGAGCTGTTTTTT. Its translation: CASRPTTSMGELFF.

This clonotype appeared many times. The DNA of the CDR3 is TGTGCCAGCTCCCCCGGACTTTTCTATGGCTACACCTTC. It encodes CASSPGLFYGYTF. The chain has TRBV18 and TRBJ1-2; D call uncertain. Germline V gene sequence: CDR1 KGHSH, CDR2 LQKENI. V shed 6 bases and J shed 4 bases, with 12 bases lying between them. The CDR3 is 13 residues long.

The table lists this clonotype with a few counts. CDR3 DNA: TGCGCCAGCAGCCTTGGGACAGCCAGATACTTC. It yields the protein CASSLGTARYF. The chain couples TRBV4-3 to TRBJ2-5; TRBD1 agrees at 7 bases. This CDR3 contains 11 residues. V was clipped by 4 bases and J by 14 bases; unmatched bases: 7. From germline, CDR1 is LGHNA and CDR2 YSLEER.

This clonotype has at least ten counts. The J gene is TRBJ1-5, the V gene TRBV24-1; D remains ambiguous. In germline, CDR1 is KGHDR, CDR2 SFDVKD. The germline V and J ends were trimmed by 1 base and 9 bases, with 12 bases remaining between them. There are 14 residues in the CDR3. The DNA of the CDR3 is TGTGCCACCAGTGATTTTAACAGCGCTCTGCCCCAGCATTTT. Protein: CATSDFNSALPQHF.